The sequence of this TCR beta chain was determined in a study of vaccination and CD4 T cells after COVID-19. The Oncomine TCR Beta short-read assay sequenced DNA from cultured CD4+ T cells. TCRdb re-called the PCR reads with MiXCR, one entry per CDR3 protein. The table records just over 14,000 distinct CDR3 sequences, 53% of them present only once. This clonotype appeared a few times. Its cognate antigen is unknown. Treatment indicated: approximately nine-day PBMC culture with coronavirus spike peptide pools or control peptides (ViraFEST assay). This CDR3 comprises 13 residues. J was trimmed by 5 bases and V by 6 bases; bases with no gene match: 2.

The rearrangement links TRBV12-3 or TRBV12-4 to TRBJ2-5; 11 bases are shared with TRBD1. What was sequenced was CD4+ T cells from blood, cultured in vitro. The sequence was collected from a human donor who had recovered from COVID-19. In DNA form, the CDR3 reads TGTGCCAGCAGACGGACAGGGGGCGAGACCCAGTACTTC. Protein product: CASRRTGGETQYF.